Shown below are 32 T cell receptor beta chains from a single sample sequenced in a study of beta chain features in type 1 diabetes. Isolated RNA was reverse transcribed in full, so expressed TCRB transcripts were sequenced. TCRdb's table, derived via immunoSEQ multiplex PCR, lists solely in-frame clones and lacks some. The sample includes over 700,000 clones, 15% to 20% of them seen just once. Sequencing was done on a sample of naive CD4+ T cells from blood. The source is a woman aged 18 to 35 in good health.

A few counts support this clone. CDR3 sequence (DNA): TGTGCCAGCAGCACTACAGGGACCTACGAGCAGTACTTC. Protein sequence: CASSTTGTYEQYF. The chain has TRBV6-6 and TRBJ2-7; possibly TRBD1 for D (6 bases). The germline V and J ends were trimmed by 6 bases and 2 bases, with 11 bases remaining between them. The CDR3 covers 13 residues. Germline V gives CDR1 MNHNY, CDR2 SVGAGI (reference sequence).

V gene TRBV27 combines with J gene TRBJ2-3; D not certain. The length of the CDR3 is 13 residues. CDR1 MNHEY and CDR2 SMNVEV come from the germline V gene (reference sequence). V was cut by 3 bases and J by 2 bases, with 6 bases left in between. The CDR3 coding sequence is TGTGCCAGCAGTTTTGTGAACACAGATACGCAGTATTTT. It is translated as CASSFVNTDTQYF.

This clone turned up a few times. V and J are TRBV19 and TRBJ1-1; D possibly corresponds to TRBD1 (6 bases). Germline CDR1 and CDR2: LNHDA and SQIVND (reference sequence). V lost 1 base and J lost 1, with 10 bases in between. The CDR3 is made up of 15 amino acids. This CDR3 is CASSIAGTQNTEAFF. CDR3 nucleotides: TGTGCCAGTAGTATAGCTGGGACACAGAACACTGAAGCTTTCTTT.

V is TRBV6-5 and J is TRBJ1-2; D may be TRBD1 (5 bases). This CDR3 region has 13 residues. Per the germline V gene, CDR1 is MNHEY and CDR2 is SVGAGI. With 8 bases removed from V and 5 bases from J, the gap between germline ends came to 15 bases. The CDR3 loop is CASRGGSGYGYTF. CDR3 DNA sequence: TGTGCCAGCCGCGGAGGGTCAGGGTATGGCTACACCTTC.

This clone has just a few counts. The sample has other DNA sequences that encode this CDR3 too. The rearrangement uses TRBV18 and TRBJ2-7; 10 nucleotides line up with TRBD1. J gave up 2 bases and V 3 bases, and 4 bases lay outside the gene matches. There are 15 residues in the CDR3. CDR1 KGHSH and CDR2 LQKENI come from the germline V gene. The CDR3 region is CASSPPGQGAYEQYF. The CDR3 region has the DNA TGTGCCAGCTCACCCCCTGGACAGGGGGCCTACGAGCAGTACTTC.

A few counts support this clone. This rearrangement joins TRBV19 to TRBJ1-2, with 7 bases that match TRBD1. Germline values: CDR1 LNHDA, CDR2 SQIVND (reference sequence). The CDR3 runs to 14 residues. Trimming cost V 7 bases and J 3 bases; bases outside gene matches: 8. CDR3 residues: CASTPTGHHYGYTF. The CDR3 nucleotides are TGTGCCAGTACCCCGACAGGGCACCACTATGGCTACACCTTC.

This clone occurred a few times. V usage is TRBV11-1 and J usage is TRBJ2-2; weak D call: TRBD2 (5 bases). V was cut by 4 bases and J by 4 bases, with 13 bases left in between. Germline assignment: CDR1 SGHAT and CDR2 FQDESV (reference sequence). This CDR3 is 15 amino acids long. Written as DNA, the CDR3 is TGTGCCAGCAGCTATTCTGAGGGTCGCACCGGGGAGCTGTTTTTT. Amino acids: CASSYSEGRTGELFF.

CDR3 in amino acids: CASSAAGTGIGELFF. CDR3 in DNA: TGTGCCAGCAGCGCTGCCGGGACAGGGATCGGGGAGCTGTTTTTT. The J gene is TRBJ2-2, the V gene TRBV9; 9 bases are shared with TRBD1. Germline V CDR1 and CDR2: SGDLS, YYNGEE. V lost 3 bases and J lost 7; bases outside the gene matches: 7. This CDR3 has 15 amino acids.

The V call is TRBV19, the J call TRBJ1-2; 8 bases map to TRBD1. CDR1 and CDR2 (germline): LNHDA, SQIVND (reference sequence). Trimming took 3 bases from V and 4 from J; bases not matched to a gene: 4. The CDR3 is 14 residues long. The CDR3 nucleotides read TGTGCCAGTAGTATCGCAGGGGGCGTCTATGGCTACACCTTC. Translated: CASSIAGGVYGYTF.

This clone has a handful of counts. The chain combines TRBV4-3 with TRBJ1-4, with 9 positions matching TRBD1. This CDR3 is built from 16 residues. V gave up 1 base and J gave up 8 bases; unmatched junction bases: 8. Germline CDR1 is LGHNA and CDR2 is YSLEER. CDR3 amino acids: CASSQAWGQGNEKLFF. The CDR3 coding sequence is TGCGCCAGCAGCCAAGCCTGGGGACAGGGAAACGAAAAACTGTTTTTT.

This chain uses TRBV28 with TRBJ2-5; the D gene could be TRBD1 or TRBD2 (6 bases each). Trimming stripped 2 bases from V and 5 bases from J, with 12 bases between. The V gene's germline CDR1 is MDHEN and CDR2 SYDVKM. The CDR3 loop spans 14 amino acids. This chain's CDR3 is CASSLTRRGETQYF. CDR3 nucleotide sequence: TGTGCCAGCAGTTTAACTAGGAGGGGGGAGACCCAGTACTTC.

The chain couples TRBV7-6 to TRBJ2-7; 8 bases match TRBD2. V lost 5 bases, J lost 0 bases, and 12 bases stayed unmatched. The germline CDR1 and CDR2 sequences are SGHVS and FNYEAQ. The CDR3 has 17 residues. The CDR3 DNA is TGTGCCAGCAGCCGACATGCGGGCGGGGGGAGCTCCTACGAGCAGTACTTC. Amino acids: CASSRHAGGGSSYEQYF.

This clone has only a few counts. The V and J genes are TRBV7-2 and TRBJ2-1, with 9 bases that match TRBD2. Germline V CDR1 and CDR2: SGHTA, FQGNSA. The CDR3 totals 15 residues. Losses at the gene ends were 4 bases for V and 5 bases for J; bases not matched to a gene: 6. CDR3 DNA sequence: TGTGCCAGCAGCTCTGGGGCTAGCGGGAACAATGAGCAGTTCTTC. This encodes CASSSGASGNNEQFF.

The rearrangement uses TRBV6-5 and TRBJ2-1, with D tentatively TRBD1 (6 bases). V was trimmed by 8 bases and J by 10 bases, leaving 15 bases between them. From germline, CDR1 is MNHEY and CDR2 SVGAGI. The CDR3 has 12 residues. CDR3 in amino acids: CASLGTRGEQFF. The CDR3, as DNA: TGTGCCAGCCTCGGGACACGGGGAGAGCAGTTCTTC.

In its sample, this clone was seen a few times. The genes are TRBV20-1 and TRBJ1-2; D not certain. This CDR3 contains 11 residues. Germline V gene lookup returns CDR1 DFQATT and CDR2 SNEGSKA (reference sequence). The V end was cut by 6 bases, the J end by 11 bases, with 16 bases between. The CDR3 here is CSARPGSVYTF. The CDR3 nucleotides are TGCAGTGCCAGGCCAGGCAGTGTTTACACCTTC.

This clone was picked up a small number of times. The chain joins TRBV20-1 to TRBJ2-7; D gene uncertain. Germline V gives CDR1 DFQATT, CDR2 SNEGSKA (reference sequence). The CDR3 spans 11 residues. Trimming removed 3 bases at V and 5 bases at J, with 8 bases between. CDR3 DNA: TGCAGTGCTAGTGCAAGCGACGAGCAGTACTTC. Translated: CSASASDEQYF.

In its sample, this clone was seen a few times. The rearrangement uses TRBV19 and TRBJ1-2; D is perhaps TRBD1 (6 bases). Germline values: CDR1 LNHDA, CDR2 SQIVND (reference sequence). The CDR3 runs to 15 residues. Trimming took off 5 bases at V and 4 bases at J, with 17 bases between the two ends. The CDR3 sequence is CASSPRGAEGYGYTF. CDR3 DNA sequence: TGTGCCAGTAGTCCCCGGGGGGCCGAGGGCTATGGCTACACCTTC.

This clone was found a few times. The V gene is TRBV7-2, the J gene TRBJ1-3; no clear D. V shed 2 bases and J shed 4 bases, with 12 bases lying between them. Germline V gene data show CDR1 as SGHTA and CDR2 as FQGNSA. The CDR3 loop spans 15 amino acids. The CDR3 loop reads CASSLKALAGNTIYF. The CDR3 nucleotides are TGTGCCAGCAGCTTAAAAGCCTTAGCAGGAAACACCATATATTTT.

In its sample, this clone was seen a few times. The junction differs from germline at one of its ends, possibly a read error. The rearrangement joins TRBV15 to TRBJ1-1, with a possible D match to TRBD1 (6 bases). The germline V gene encodes CDR1 LNHNV and CDR2 YYDKDF (reference sequence). This CDR3 is 13 amino acids long. The CDR3 DNA is TGTGCCACCAGCAAGGGACATGGGACTGGAGCTTTCTTT. Its protein product is CATSKGHGTGAFF.

This clone was detected only a few times. This chain connects TRBV19 to TRBJ2-6; TRBD2 might be the D (5 bases). V was shortened by 5 bases and J by 4 bases, with 15 bases between the two germline ends. This CDR3 contains 16 residues. Per the germline V gene, CDR1 is LNHDA and CDR2 is SQIVND (reference sequence). CDR3 sequence: CASSRGAAEGANVLTF. The CDR3 DNA reads as TGTGCCAGTAGTCGGGGTGCGGCGGAAGGGGCCAACGTCCTGACTTTC. The full variable domain, rest sourced from reference TRBV19 and TRBJ2-6, is DGGITQSPKYLFRKEGQNVTLSCEQNLNHDAMYWYRQDPGQGLRLIYYSQIVNDFQKGDIAEGYSVSREKKESFPLTVTSAQKNPTAFYLCASSRGAAEGANVLTFGAGSRLTVL.

This chain joins TRBV27 and TRBJ2-3, with 8 bases identical to TRBD1. Germline CDR1 is MNHEY and CDR2 is SMNVEV (reference sequence). Germline trimming cut 4 bases from V and 7 bases from J; bases unmatched to any gene: 7. The CDR3 consists of 14 residues. CDR3 loop: CASSSRDRYNTQYF. Written as DNA, the CDR3 is TGTGCCAGCAGTTCCAGGGACAGGTATAATACGCAGTATTTT.

This chain connects TRBV29-1 to TRBJ2-5, with TRBD2 as a possible D gene (6 bases). V was shortened by 6 bases and J by 7 bases, with 18 bases between the two germline ends. The CDR3 runs to 13 residues. Germline lookup yields CDR1 SQVTM and CDR2 ANQGSEA. The CDR3 region is CSVVGGGRVTQYF. CDR3 nucleotides: TGCAGCGTCGTCGGGGGTGGTCGGGTGACCCAGTACTTC. Full variable domain (missing parts from reference TRBV29-1 and TRBJ2-5): SAVISQKPSRDICQRGTSLTIQCQVDSQVTMMFWYRQQPGQSLTLIATANQGSEATYESGFVIDKFPISRPNLTFSTLTVSNMSPEDSSIYLCSVVGGGRVTQYFGPGTRLLVL.

This clone showed up just a few times. The chain has TRBV19 and TRBJ2-7, with 11 bases fitting TRBD2. Germline V gives CDR1 LNHDA, CDR2 SQIVND (reference sequence). This CDR3 has 17 residues. V shed 7 bases and J 3 bases; nucleotides not matched to a gene: 14. CDR3 nucleotides: TGTGCCAGTACCACCACGCACCTCGGGACTAGCGGCTACGAGCAGTACTTC. The encoded protein is CASTTTHLGTSGYEQYF.

The V call is TRBV7-9, the J call TRBJ2-2; 13 bases line up with TRBD2. Germline assignment: CDR1 SEHNR and CDR2 FQNEAQ (reference sequence). V shed 2 bases, J shed 3 bases, and the junction held 6 bases outside the gene matches. The CDR3 is 18 amino acids. CDR3 loop: CASSLPGLAGPYTGELFF. The CDR3 region has the DNA TGTGCCAGCAGCTTACCGGGACTAGCGGGACCATACACCGGGGAGCTGTTTTTT. Using reference TRBV7-9 and TRBJ2-2 for the parts outside the CDR3, the full variable domain is DTGVSQNPRHKITKRGQNVTFRCDPISEHNRLYWYRQTLGQGPEFLTYFQNEAQLEKSRLLSDRFSAERPKGSFSTLEIQRTEQGDSAMYLCASSLPGLAGPYTGELFFGEGSRLTVL.

This clone was counted ten times or more. The chain's CDR3 is CASSPEGDTQYF. The CDR3 DNA sequence: TGTGCCAGCAGCCCAGAGGGGGATACGCAGTATTTT. The gene calls are TRBV7-9 and TRBJ2-3; D could derive from TRBD1 or TRBD2 (5 bases each). CDR1 SEHNR and CDR2 FQNEAQ come from the germline V gene (reference sequence). V dropped 5 bases and J dropped 6 bases, with 9 bases sitting between them. CDR3 size: 12 residues.

This clone came up a few times. The chain links TRBV21-1 to TRBJ2-7. TRBV21-1 is a pseudogene segment. This CDR3 is built from 15 residues. The CDR3, as DNA: TGTGCCAGCAGCAGGTTAGGAATTCGCTACTACGAGCAGTACTTC. It codes for CASSRLGIRYYEQYF.

The V call is TRBV7-9, the J call TRBJ2-3; 7 bases fit TRBD2. The junction had 6 bases not matched to a gene; V was cut back by 3 bases and J by 0 bases. CDR3 size: 16 residues. Germline CDR1 and CDR2: SEHNR and FQNEAQ (reference sequence). The chain's CDR3 is CASSLALRESTDTQYF. The CDR3, as DNA: TGTGCCAGCAGCTTGGCCCTGCGGGAGAGCACAGATACGCAGTATTTT.

The chain joins TRBV25-1 to TRBJ2-7; 7 bases are a match to TRBD1. CDR3 length: 14 residues. After removal of 4 bases from V and 6 bases from J, the junction contained 9 bases not matched to a gene. In germline, CDR1 is MGHDK, CDR2 SYGVNS. CDR3 nucleotide sequence: TGTGCCAGCAGTGCCGGGACAGCAAGAGCCGAGCAGTACTTC. This sequence encodes CASSAGTARAEQYF.

This clone was picked up a small number of times. The chain couples TRBV25-1 to TRBJ2-2; D possibly corresponds to TRBD2 (6 bases). The germline V and J ends were trimmed by 4 bases and 3 bases, with 9 bases remaining between them. CDR1 is MGHDK and CDR2 is SYGVNS in the germline V gene. The CDR3 sequence is 14 residues long. The CDR3 sequence: CASSAGLYTGELFF. CDR3 DNA sequence: TGTGCCAGCAGTGCGGGACTCTACACCGGGGAGCTGTTTTTT.

This rearrangement joins TRBV9 to TRBJ2-7, with 9 bases that match TRBD1. The junction had 17 bases not matched to a gene; V was cut back by 6 bases and J by 4 bases. The length of the CDR3 is 17 residues. Germline-derived CDR1 and CDR2 are SGDLS and YYNGEE. This CDR3 reads CASTEYRGQGGPYEQYF. The CDR3 nucleotides are TGTGCCAGCACCGAGTACCGGGGACAGGGAGGACCTTACGAGCAGTACTTC.

This clone has just a few counts. The chain combines TRBV7-2 with TRBJ2-7; 9 bases align to TRBD2. Germline V CDR1 and CDR2: SGHTA, FQGNSA. The CDR3 sequence is 16 residues long. Unmatched junction bases numbered 11, after V lost 5 bases and J lost 3 bases. DNA of the CDR3: TGTGCCAGCAGCCCTAGCGGGACAACACCCGGCTACGAGCAGTACTTC. Protein product: CASSPSGTTPGYEQYF.

Notes on this clone: The sample contains more than one DNA sequence encoding this CDR3. The J gene is TRBJ1-5, the V gene TRBV4-2; TRBD1 matches 9 bases. The length of the CDR3 is 16 residues. V shed 3 bases and J 0 bases; nucleotides not matched to a gene: 3. From germline, CDR1 is LGHNA and CDR2 YNFKEQ. CDR3 DNA: TGTGCCAGCAGCCAGGGACAGGGCTATAGCAATCAGCCCCAGCATTTT. Its translation: CASSQGQGYSNQPQHF.